This record looks at one T cell receptor (beta chain) sequence and its context. Its cognate antigen is unknown. Trimming removed 6 bases at V and 1 base at J, with 10 bases between. This CDR3 comprises 13 residues. In germline, CDR1 is SNHLY, CDR2 FYNNEI. This sample stems from a study of T cells after yellow fever vaccination. Findings and limits, study-wide: The secondary T-cell response peaked on day 5, not day 15, but was weaker. High-abundance clonotypes from the bulk population could contaminate FACS-sorted repertoires.

TCRdb re-called the 5' RACE reads with MiXCR, one entry per CDR3 protein. The sample consists of approximately 300,000 distinct CDR3 sequences, 8.5% to 10% of them appearing once. The origin of this receptor is a man between 18 and 29 years old who received the YFV17D yellow fever vaccine. This rearrangement joins TRBV2 to TRBJ2-7; D might be TRBD1 (5 bases). Sequenced material: PBMCs, taken on the day of the first yellow fever vaccination. The CDR3 loop reads CASRVDSSYEQYF. CDR3 nucleotide sequence: TGTGCCAGCAGGGTAGACAGTTCCTACGAGCAGTACTTC.